Each of the 16 T cell receptor beta chains below was sequenced from the same sample in a study of CD8 T cells in ankylosing spondylitis. TCRdb recomputed calls from the 5' RACE reads with MiXCR, one row per CDR3 protein. The sample includes 200,000 to 300,000 distinct CDR3 sequences, approximately 12% of them seen just once. The sample comprised blood, either unsorted or a sorted T cell fraction (not recorded which). The receptor set was obtained from a male donor with ankylosing spondylitis or in good health (not recorded which).

There are a few counts of this clonotype. V and J are TRBV6-5 and TRBJ1-1, with TRBD1 matching over 7 bases. The CDR3 runs to 14 residues. Germline V gene sequence: CDR1 MNHEY, CDR2 SVGAGI. The ends lost 3 bases at V and 3 bases at J; junction bases unmatched: 4. The DNA of the CDR3 is TGTGCCAGCAGTTATAGGCAGGGGGACACTGAAGCTTTCTTT. It specifies CASSYRQGDTEAFF.

Turning to this clonotype: A much larger clone lies one base from this, so it may be a read error. The V call is TRBV6-6, the J call TRBJ2-4; TRBD2 might be the D (5 bases). This CDR3 spans 13 amino acids. CDR1 is MNHNY and CDR2 is SVGAGI in the germline V gene (reference sequence). CDR3 coding DNA: TGTACCAGCAGTAGAGGGGCCAAAAACATTCAGTACTTC. This translates into CTSSRGAKNIQYF.

The V call is TRBV7-9, the J call TRBJ1-1; D ambiguous. Between the trimmed V and J ends, which lost 2 bases and 2 bases, there was a span of 15 bases. The CDR3 sequence is 16 residues long. Per germline, CDR1 SEHNR and CDR2 FQNEAQ (reference sequence). The CDR3 DNA is TGTGCCAGCAGCTTAAATCCCCCATCAATAAACACTGAAGCTTTCTTT. Protein product: CASSLNPPSINTEAFF.

This clonotype has ten or more counts. The rearrangement uses TRBV11-2 and TRBJ2-7; 9 bases match TRBD2. The CDR3 runs to 12 residues. Germline V gives CDR1 SGHAT, CDR2 FQNNGV. The CDR3 loop is CASGGNSYEQYF. DNA for the CDR3: TGTGCTAGCGGGGGAAACTCCTACGAGCAGTACTTC.

This clonotype was counted ten times or more. The V gene is TRBV5-1, the J gene TRBJ2-2; D unresolved. The germline V gene encodes CDR1 SGHRS and CDR2 YFSETQ. There are 15 residues in the CDR3. V lost 7 bases and J 2 bases, leaving 15 bases between the germline ends. CDR3 sequence reads: CASPKYVTNTGELFF. In nucleotides, the CDR3 is TGCGCCAGCCCCAAATACGTTACCAACACCGGGGAGCTGTTTTTT.

This clonotype was found many times. V usage is TRBV12-3 or TRBV12-4 and J usage is TRBJ2-7; 7 nucleotides agree with TRBD2. The CDR3 sequence is 16 residues long. J gave up 2 bases and V 2 bases, and 9 bases lay outside the gene matches. The CDR3 DNA sequence: TGTGCCAGCAGTTTAATGTCAAGCGGGAACCCCTACGAGCAGTACTTC. Translation: CASSLMSSGNPYEQYF.

This clonotype has ten or more counts. V and J are TRBV28 and TRBJ2-7, with no clear D. V was cut by 3 bases and J by 0 bases, with 21 bases left in between. Germline V gene lookup returns CDR1 MDHEN and CDR2 SYDVKM. This CDR3 contains 18 residues. CDR3 region: CASSLVTDVSIPSYEQYF. CDR3 coding DNA: TGTGCCAGCAGTTTGGTGACGGACGTTAGTATACCCTCCTACGAGCAGTACTTC.

The sample holds a few counts of this clonotype. A much more abundant neighbour one base away suggests this may be a read error. This sequence joins TRBV7-8 and TRBJ1-1; D perhaps matches TRBD1 (5 bases). CDR1 and CDR2 from the germline V gene are SGHVS and FQNEAQ. CDR3 length: 16 amino acids. CDR3 sequence (DNA): TGTGCCATCAGCTTAGCTGCCGGGATGGGGGGCACTGAAGCTTTCTTT. This codes for CAISLAAGMGGTEAFF. Drawing the rest from reference TRBV7-8 and TRBJ1-1, the complete variable domain is GAGVSQSPRYKVAKRGQDVALRCDPISGHVSLFWYQQALGQGPEFLTYFQNEAQLDKSGLPSDRFFAERPEGSVSTLKIQRTQQEDSAVYLCAISLAAGMGGTEAFFGQGTRLTVV.

CDR3 nucleotides: TGTGCCAGCAGCGCTGGTAACAGGGCTTTCCAAGAGACCCAGTACTTC. This codes for CASSAGNRAFQETQYF. The V gene is TRBV6-1, the J gene TRBJ2-5, with D tentatively TRBD1 (6 bases). Deletions cut 6 bases from V and 1 base from J, with 18 bases between. The germline CDR1 and CDR2 sequences are MNHNS and SASEGT. This CDR3 spans 16 amino acids.

This clonotype was detected many times. V usage is TRBV12-3 or TRBV12-4 and J usage is TRBJ2-5; no firm D call. The CDR3 has 14 amino acids. Trimming cost V 6 bases and J 2 bases, with 13 bases left between them. The CDR3 region has the DNA TGTGCCAGCAGCCTACGGGCCAAACAAGAGACCCAGTACTTC. Encoded protein: CASSLRAKQETQYF.

This clonotype has ten or more counts. The chain combines TRBV10-3 with TRBJ2-2; D is unresolved. This CDR3 region has 12 residues. V lost 11 bases to trimming and J lost 5 bases, with 12 bases between them. CDR1 is ENHRY and CDR2 is SYGVKD in the germline V gene. The CDR3 DNA is TGTGCCGTACTCACTACAACCGGGGAGCTGTTTTTT. This translates into CAVLTTTGELFF.

This clonotype was detected ten times or more. This chain connects TRBV7-8 to TRBJ2-5; weak D call: TRBD2 (7 bases). The germline V gene has CDR1 SGHVS and CDR2 FQNEAQ. V lost 7 bases and J 5 bases, leaving 23 bases between the germline ends. The CDR3 extends over 16 amino acids. CDR3 in amino acids: CASTPVGGGRMETQYF. DNA for the CDR3: TGTGCCAGCACCCCCGTGGGAGGGGGTAGGATGGAGACCCAGTACTTC.

At least ten counts were recorded for this clonotype. In nucleotides, the CDR3 is TGTGCCAGCAGCGTAGGGATCGGACAGGGCACAGATACGCAGTATTTT. This sequence encodes CASSVGIGQGTDTQYF. The rearrangement joins TRBV9 to TRBJ2-3; TRBD1 matches at 7 bases. The CDR3 consists of 16 residues. V lost 0 bases and J lost 1; bases outside the gene matches: 5. Germline assignment: CDR1 SGDLS and CDR2 YYNGEE.

This clonotype was detected many times. This chain joins TRBV5-1 and TRBJ2-6; D might be TRBD1 (5 bases). The CDR3 runs to 17 residues. Germline lookup yields CDR1 SGHRS and CDR2 YFSETQ. Trimming cost V 0 bases and J 0 bases, with 10 bases left between them. Here the CDR3 DNA reads TGCGCCAGCAGCTTGGCCGGACATACCTCTGGGGCCAACGTCCTGACTTTC. Protein sequence: CASSLAGHTSGANVLTF.

The chain employs TRBV20-1 and TRBJ1-2, with a tentative D call TRBD1 (5 bases). Germline CDR1 and CDR2: DFQATT and SNEGSKA (reference sequence). The CDR3 is 14 amino acids. This CDR3 is CSAPQGGTVGGYTF. The CDR3 nucleotides are TGCAGCGCCCCTCAGGGAGGTACTGTGGGAGGCTACACCTTC.

The chain is built from TRBV14 and TRBJ2-2; 11 nucleotides align to TRBD1. The CDR3 has 16 amino acids. The germline CDR1 and CDR2 sequences are SGHDN and FVKESK. Trimming removed 0 bases from V and 5 bases from J; junction bases left unmatched: 2. The CDR3 reads CASSQDGTGGTGELFF. CDR3 in DNA: TGTGCCAGCAGCCAAGATGGGACAGGGGGAACCGGGGAGCTGTTTTTT. Drawing the rest from reference TRBV14 and TRBJ2-2, the complete variable domain is EAGVTQFPSHSVIEKGQTVTLRCDPISGHDNLYWYRRVMGKEIKFLLHFVKESKQDESGMPNNRFLAERTGGTYSTLKVQPAELEDSGVYFCASSQDGTGGTGELFFGEGSRLTVL.